This T cell receptor (beta chain) came from a study of T cells after yellow fever vaccination. Background on the study: Some fractions had low cell numbers, and these were prepared with SMART-Seq v4 Ultra Low Input. Overall study results and limits: The secondary T-cell response peaked on day 5, not day 15, but was weaker. Bulk-population clonotypes that are abundant could appear as contaminants in FACS-sorted repertoires. Once the booster was given, most primary-vaccination clones reappeared, at just over 95% for CD4 and over 70% for CD8.

From the 5' RACE reads, TCRdb called clonotypes with MiXCR, one entry per CDR3 protein. This sample has 450,000 to 650,000 distinct CDR3 sequences, with about 14% found just once. CDR1 SGHTA and CDR2 FQGNSA come from the germline V gene. CDR3 length: 14 amino acids. About this clonotype itself: Antigen specificity is unknown. One end of the junction varies from germline; a read error may be responsible.

The sequence was collected from a man younger than 40 who received the YFV17D yellow fever vaccine. The source material was PBMCs, sampled on the day of the yellow fever booster vaccination. V and J are TRBV7-2 and TRBJ2-3; 13 nucleotides align to TRBD2. The chain's CDR3 is CASSSQVTSGRSDF. The CDR3 DNA follows: TGTGCCAGCAGCTCTCAAGTGACTAGCGGGAGGTCGGATTTT.